This entry concerns a single T cell receptor beta chain. The data derive from a study of blood T cell repertoires in COVID-19. The CDR3 loop spans 13 amino acids. Trimming removed 7 bases from V and 3 bases from J, with 11 bases in between. CDR1 SNHLY and CDR2 FYNNEI come from the germline V gene. Assay used: immunoSEQ multiplex PCR; TCRdb lists only in-frame clones, some missing. The sample lists 55,000 to 75,000 clones; roughly 78% were seen once. Specimen: peripheral blood. This sequence originates from a man in his fifties or sixties with acute or convalescent COVID-19. The gene calls are TRBV2 and TRBJ2-3; the D is unclear. The CDR3 here is CASIPVLTDTQYF. The DNA for the CDR3 is TGTGCCAGCATCCCGGTCTTAACAGATACGCAGTATTTT.